This T cell receptor (beta chain) was identified during a study of cytomegalovirus exposure and HLA in healthy donors. Vbeta (60) and Jbeta (13) primers were used in the PCR. Only in-frame clones appear in the TCRdb table, and some are missing; sequencing was by immunoSEQ multiplex PCR. The data hold some 200,000 clones, with roughly 68% observed a single time. Remarks on this clone: Its antigen is as yet unknown.

The V end was cut by 2 bases, the J end by 0 bases, with 8 bases between. This CDR3 spans 15 amino acids. CDR1 is SGHTA, CDR2 FQGTGA, per germline. Broader study findings: Prior analysis indicated that the majority of TCR beta V segments exhibited productivity approximately 87% or approximately 30% of the time.

Sample: PBMCs. The chain joins TRBV7-3 to TRBJ2-1, with unresolved D. This sequence was found in a woman in her 30s in good health and CMV-seronegative. CDR3 DNA sequence: TGTGCCAGCAGCTTATCCACGAGCTCCTACAATGAGCAGTTCTTC. Protein sequence: CASSLSTSSYNEQFF.